One and the same sample provided the 2 T cell receptor beta chains below, sequenced in a study of CD8+CD57+ T cells in acquired aplastic anemia. TCR beta VDJ combinations and CDR3 sequences were profiled from genomic DNA. From the reads, TCRdb called clonotypes with MiXCR, one entry per CDR3 protein. This sample has some 170,000 distinct CDR3 sequences; about 48% occur once, and the top ten carry over 0.95%. Input material: sorted CD4+, CD8+, or CD8+CD57+ T cells (not recorded which) from PBMCs. The receptor set was obtained from a human donor in good health.

The count of this clonotype is one. The CDR3 loop reads CASSFSGSRANEQFF. The CDR3 coding sequence is TGTGCCAGCAGTTTTAGCGGGAGTAGGGCCAATGAGCAGTTCTTC. This chain connects TRBV2 to TRBJ2-1, with 9 bases lining up with TRBD2. In germline, CDR1 is SNHLY, CDR2 FYNNEI. Germline trimming cut 5 bases from V and 6 bases from J; bases unmatched to any gene: 8. This CDR3 has 15 amino acids. The whole variable domain, filled in from reference TRBV2 and TRBJ2-1, reads EPEVTQTPSHQVTQMGQEVILRCVPISNHLYFYWYRQILGQKVEFLVSFYNNEISEKSEIFDDQFSVERPDGSNFTLKIRSTKLEDSAMYFCASSFSGSRANEQFFGPGTRLTVL.

The CDR3 sequence is CASSFQRGPKTQYF. In DNA, the CDR3 is TGTGCCAGCAGCTTCCAGCGGGGGCCTAAGACCCAGTACTTC. This chain joins TRBV7-7 and TRBJ2-5; 8 positions agree with TRBD2. The junction had 6 bases not matched to a gene; V was cut back by 3 bases and J by 6 bases. This CDR3 comprises 14 residues. The germline gives CDR1 SSHAT, CDR2 FNYEAQ (reference sequence).